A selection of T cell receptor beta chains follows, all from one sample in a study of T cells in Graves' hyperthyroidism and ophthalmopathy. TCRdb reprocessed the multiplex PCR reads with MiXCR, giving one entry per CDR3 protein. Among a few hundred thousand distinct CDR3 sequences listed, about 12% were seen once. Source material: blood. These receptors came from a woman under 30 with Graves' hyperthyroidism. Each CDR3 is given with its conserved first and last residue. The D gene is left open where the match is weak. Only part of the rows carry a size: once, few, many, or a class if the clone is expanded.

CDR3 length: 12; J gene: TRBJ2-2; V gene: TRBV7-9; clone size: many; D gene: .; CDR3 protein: CASSFGAGELFF; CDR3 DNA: TGTGCTAGCAGCTTTGGCGCCGGGGAGCTGTTTTTT
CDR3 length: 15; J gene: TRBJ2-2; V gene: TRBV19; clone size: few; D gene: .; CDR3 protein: CASSTLATNTGELFF; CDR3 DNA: TGTGCCAGTAGTACCCTAGCGACGAACACCGGGGAGCTGTTTTTT
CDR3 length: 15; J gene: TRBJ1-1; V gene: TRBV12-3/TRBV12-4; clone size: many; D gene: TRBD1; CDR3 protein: CASSLTTGGNTEAFF; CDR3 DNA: TGTGCCAGCAGTTTGACGACAGGGGGCAACACTGAAGCTTTCTTT
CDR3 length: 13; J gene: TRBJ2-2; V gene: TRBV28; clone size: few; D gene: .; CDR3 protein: CATSTLATGELFF; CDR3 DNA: TGTGCCACCTCTACCCTAGCGACCGGGGAGCTGTTTTTT
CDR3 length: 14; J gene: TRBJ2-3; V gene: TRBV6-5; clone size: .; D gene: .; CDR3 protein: CASSYPGAGRTQYF; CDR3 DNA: TGTGCCAGCAGTTACCCTGGGGCGGGGCGTACGCAGTATTTT
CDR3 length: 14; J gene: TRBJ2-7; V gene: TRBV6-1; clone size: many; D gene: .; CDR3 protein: CGSAAPTGHYEQYF; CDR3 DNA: TGTGGAAGCGCCGCCCCGACAGGACACTACGAGCAGTACTTC
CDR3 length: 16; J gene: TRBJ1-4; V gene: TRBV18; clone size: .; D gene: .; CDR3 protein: CASSPPVQKGIEKLFF; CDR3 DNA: TGTGCCAGCTCACCACCGGTCCAAAAGGGAATAGAAAAACTGTTTTTT
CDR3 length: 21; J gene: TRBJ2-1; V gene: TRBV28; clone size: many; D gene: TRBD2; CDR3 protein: CATFAVARRQQGTSGSYEQFF; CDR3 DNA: TGTGCCACCTTCGCCGTGGCCAGAAGGCAGCAAGGGACTAGCGGGAGTTATGAGCAGTTCTTC
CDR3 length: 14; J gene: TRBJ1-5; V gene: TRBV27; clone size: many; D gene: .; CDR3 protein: CASSFQGSNQPQHF; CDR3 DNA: TGTGCCAGCAGTTTTCAGGGAAGCAATCAGCCCCAGCATTTT
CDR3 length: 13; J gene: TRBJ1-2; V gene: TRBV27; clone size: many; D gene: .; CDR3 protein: CASSPGGLSGYTF; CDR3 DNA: TGTGCCAGCAGCCCGGGGGGGCTGAGCGGCTACACCTTC
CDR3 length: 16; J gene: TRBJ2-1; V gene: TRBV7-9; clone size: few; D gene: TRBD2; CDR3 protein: CASSPSWGSGNNEQFF; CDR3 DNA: TGTGCCAGCAGCCCATCCTGGGGTAGCGGGAACAATGAGCAGTTCTTC
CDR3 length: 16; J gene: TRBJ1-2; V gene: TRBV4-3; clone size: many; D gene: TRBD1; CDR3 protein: CASSLTTGGGNYGYTF; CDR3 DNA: TGCGCCAGCAGCCTCACAACAGGGGGCGGTAACTATGGCTACACCTTC
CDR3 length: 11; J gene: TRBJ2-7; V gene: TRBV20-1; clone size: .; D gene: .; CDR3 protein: CSAPFSYEQYF; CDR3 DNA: TGCAGTGCCCCCTTCTCCTACGAGCAGTACTTC
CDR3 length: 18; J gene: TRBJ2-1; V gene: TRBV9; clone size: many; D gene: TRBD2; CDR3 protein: CASSVAQLAGDLSNEQFF; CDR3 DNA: TGTGCCAGCAGCGTAGCTCAACTAGCGGGAGACCTTTCGAATGAGCAGTTCTTC
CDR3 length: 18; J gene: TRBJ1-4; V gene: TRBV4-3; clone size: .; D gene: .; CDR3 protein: CASSQNRAETTTNEKLFF; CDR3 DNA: TGCGCCAGCAGCCAAAATCGGGCTGAGACGACAACTAATGAAAAACTGTTTTTT
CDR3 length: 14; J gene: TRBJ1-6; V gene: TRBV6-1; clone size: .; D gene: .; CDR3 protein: CASIPGTMNSPLHF; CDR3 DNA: TGTGCCAGCATCCCGGGGACGATGAATTCACCCCTCCACTTT
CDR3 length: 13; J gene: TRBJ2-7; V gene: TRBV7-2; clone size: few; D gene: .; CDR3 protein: CASSSDAGYEQYF; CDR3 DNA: TGTGCCAGCAGCTCGGACGCCGGCTACGAGCAGTACTTC
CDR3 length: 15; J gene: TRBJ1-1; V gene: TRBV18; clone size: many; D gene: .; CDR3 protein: CASSPARGGDTEAFF; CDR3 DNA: TGTGCCAGCTCACCTGCTAGGGGGGGGGACACTGAAGCTTTCTTT
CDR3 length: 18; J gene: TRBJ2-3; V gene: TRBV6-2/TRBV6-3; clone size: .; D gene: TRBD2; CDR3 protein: CASSYSRLGGISTDTQYF; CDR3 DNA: TGTGCCAGCAGTTACTCACGACTCGGGGGGATAAGCACAGATACGCAGTATTTT
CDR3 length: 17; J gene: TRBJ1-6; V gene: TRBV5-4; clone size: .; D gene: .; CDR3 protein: CASSWGLGGFLNSPLHF; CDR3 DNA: TGTGCCAGCAGCTGGGGGCTCGGCGGATTTTTGAATTCACCCCTCCACTTT
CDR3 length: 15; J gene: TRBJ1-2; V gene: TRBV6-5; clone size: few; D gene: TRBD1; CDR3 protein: CASSYSNRGPYGYTF; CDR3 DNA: TGTGCCAGCAGTTACTCCAACAGGGGCCCCTATGGCTACACCTTC
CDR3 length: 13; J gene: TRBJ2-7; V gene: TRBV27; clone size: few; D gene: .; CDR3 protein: CASSLSIRGEQYF; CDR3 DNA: TGTGCCAGCAGTTTATCGATACGCGGCGAGCAGTACTTC
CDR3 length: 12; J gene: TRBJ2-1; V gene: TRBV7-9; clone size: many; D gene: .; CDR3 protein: CASSSPGHEQFF; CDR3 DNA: TGTGCCAGCAGCTCTCCCGGGCATGAGCAGTTCTTC
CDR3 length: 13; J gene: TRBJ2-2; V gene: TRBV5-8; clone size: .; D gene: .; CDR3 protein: CASSLESWGELFF; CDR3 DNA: TGTGCCAGCAGCTTGGAATCGTGGGGGGAGCTGTTTTTT
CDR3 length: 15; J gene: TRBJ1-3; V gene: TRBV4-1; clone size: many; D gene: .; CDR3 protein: CASSLMGGSGNTIYF; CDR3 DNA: TGCGCCAGCAGCCTGATGGGCGGATCTGGAAACACCATATATTTT
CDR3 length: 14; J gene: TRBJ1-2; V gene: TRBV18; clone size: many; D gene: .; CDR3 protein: CASSPLSGLDGYTF; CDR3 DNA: TGTGCCAGCTCACCACTATCGGGGTTGGATGGCTACACCTTC
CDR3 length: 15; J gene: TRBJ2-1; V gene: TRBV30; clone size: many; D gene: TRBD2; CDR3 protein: CAWSAGTSGVDEQFF; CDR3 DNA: TGTGCCTGGAGCGCCGGGACTAGCGGAGTCGATGAGCAGTTCTTC
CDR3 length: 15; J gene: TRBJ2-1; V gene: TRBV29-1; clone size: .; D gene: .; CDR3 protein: CSVEGTGSSYNEQFF; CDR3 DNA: TGCAGCGTTGAAGGGACGGGGAGCTCCTACAATGAGCAGTTCTTC
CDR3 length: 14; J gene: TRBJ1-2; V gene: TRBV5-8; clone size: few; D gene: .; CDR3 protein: CASSSGVPFYGYTF; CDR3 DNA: TGTGCCAGCAGCTCGGGCGTTCCCTTCTATGGCTACACCTTC
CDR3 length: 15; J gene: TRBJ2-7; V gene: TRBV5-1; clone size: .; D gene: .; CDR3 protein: CASSLFQGSPYEQYF; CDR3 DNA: TGCGCCAGCAGCTTGTTCCAGGGGAGCCCCTACGAGCAGTACTTC
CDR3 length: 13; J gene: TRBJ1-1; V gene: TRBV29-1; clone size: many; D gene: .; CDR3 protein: CSGSRTANTEAFF; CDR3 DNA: TGCAGCGGCTCGCGGACCGCGAACACTGAAGCTTTCTTT
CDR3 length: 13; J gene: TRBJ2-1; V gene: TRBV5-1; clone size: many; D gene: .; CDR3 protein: CASRRNQGYEQFF; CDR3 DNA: TGCGCCAGCAGAAGGAATCAGGGCTATGAGCAGTTCTTC
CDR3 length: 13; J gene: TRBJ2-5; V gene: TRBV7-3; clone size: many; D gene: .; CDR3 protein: CASSAGPSRTQYF; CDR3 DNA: TGTGCCAGCAGTGCGGGGCCCTCGAGGACCCAGTACTTC
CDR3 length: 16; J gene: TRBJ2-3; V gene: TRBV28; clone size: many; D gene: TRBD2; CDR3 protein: CASSPRGALAGDTQYF; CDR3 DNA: TGTGCCAGCAGTCCTCGGGGGGCCCTAGCGGGAGATACGCAGTATTTT
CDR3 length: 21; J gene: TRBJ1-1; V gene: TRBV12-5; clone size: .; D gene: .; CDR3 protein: CASVKGKVSHPDTRTLTEAFF; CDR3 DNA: TGTGCTAGTGTTAAAGGAAAGGTAAGCCACCCCGACACCCGGACCCTCACTGAAGCTTTCTTT
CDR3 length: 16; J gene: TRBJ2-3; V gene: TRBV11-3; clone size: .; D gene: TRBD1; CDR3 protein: CASSFRTGGTTDTQYF; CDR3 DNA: TGTGCCAGCAGCTTCCGTACAGGGGGGACAACAGATACGCAGTATTTT
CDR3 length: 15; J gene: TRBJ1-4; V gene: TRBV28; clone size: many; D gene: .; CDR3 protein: CASSLYSATNEKLFF; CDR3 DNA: TGTGCCAGCAGTTTATATTCTGCAACTAATGAAAAACTGTTTTTT
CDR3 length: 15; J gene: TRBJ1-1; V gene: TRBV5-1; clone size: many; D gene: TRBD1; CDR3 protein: CASSLETGGRTEAFF; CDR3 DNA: TGCGCCAGCAGCCTGGAGACAGGGGGACGTACTGAAGCTTTCTTT
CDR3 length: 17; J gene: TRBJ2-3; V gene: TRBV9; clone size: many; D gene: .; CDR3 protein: CASSVGLFGPSTDTQYF; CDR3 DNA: TGTGCCAGCAGCGTAGGTTTGTTCGGCCCCAGCACAGATACGCAGTATTTT
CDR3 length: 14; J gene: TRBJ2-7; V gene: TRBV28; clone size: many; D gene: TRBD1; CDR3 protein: CASSPGQGGNEQYF; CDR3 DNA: TGTGCCAGCAGCCCGGGACAGGGAGGAAACGAGCAGTACTTC
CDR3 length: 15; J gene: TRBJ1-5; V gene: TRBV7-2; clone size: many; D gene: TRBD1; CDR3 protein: CASSLRTGGNQPQHF; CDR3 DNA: TGTGCCAGCAGCCTCCGGACAGGTGGCAATCAGCCCCAGCATTTT
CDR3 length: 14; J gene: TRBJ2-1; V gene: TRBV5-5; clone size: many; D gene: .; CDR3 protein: CASSLFQASAEQFF; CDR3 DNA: TGTGCCAGCAGCTTGTTTCAGGCCTCAGCCGAGCAGTTCTTC
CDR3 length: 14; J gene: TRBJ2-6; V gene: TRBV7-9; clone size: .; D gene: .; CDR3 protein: CASSSASGANVLTF; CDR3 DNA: TGTGCCAGCAGCTCGGCGTCTGGGGCCAACGTCCTGACTTTC
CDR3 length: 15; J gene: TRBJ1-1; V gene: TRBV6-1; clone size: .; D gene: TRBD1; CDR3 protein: CASSERGTGVAEAFF; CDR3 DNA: TGTGCCAGCAGTGAACGGGGGACAGGGGTGGCTGAAGCTTTCTTT
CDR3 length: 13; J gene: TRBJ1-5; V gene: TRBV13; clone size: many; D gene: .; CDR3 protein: CASSLGNLQPQHF; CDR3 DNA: TGTGCCAGCAGCTTAGGGAATTTGCAGCCCCAGCATTTT
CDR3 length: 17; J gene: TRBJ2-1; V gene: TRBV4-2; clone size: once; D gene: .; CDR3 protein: CASSQGGSRSPYNEQFF; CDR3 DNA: TGTGCCAGCAGCCAAGGCGGTAGCCGGAGCCCCTACAATGAGCAGTTCTTC
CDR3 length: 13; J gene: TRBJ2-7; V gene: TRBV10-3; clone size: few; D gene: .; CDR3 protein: CATTGERTYEQYF; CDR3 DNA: TGTGCCACAACCGGGGAGCGGACCTACGAGCAGTACTTC
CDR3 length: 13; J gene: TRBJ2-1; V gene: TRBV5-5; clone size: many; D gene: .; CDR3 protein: CASSLLAFNEQFF; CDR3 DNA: TGTGCCAGCAGCCTCTTGGCTTTCAATGAGCAGTTCTTC
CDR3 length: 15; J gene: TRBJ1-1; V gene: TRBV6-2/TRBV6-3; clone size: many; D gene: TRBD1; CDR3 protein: CASRKTGGMNTEAFF; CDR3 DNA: TGTGCCAGCAGGAAGACAGGGGGTATGAACACTGAAGCTTTCTTT
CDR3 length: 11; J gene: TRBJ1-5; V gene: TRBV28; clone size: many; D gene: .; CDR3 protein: CASSLGQPQHF; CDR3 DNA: TGTGCCAGCAGTTTAGGGCAGCCCCAGCATTTT
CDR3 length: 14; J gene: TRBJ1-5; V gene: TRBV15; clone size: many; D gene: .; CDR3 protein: CATSRVSGRQPQHF; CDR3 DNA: TGTGCCACCAGCAGAGTCTCAGGGAGGCAGCCCCAGCATTTT
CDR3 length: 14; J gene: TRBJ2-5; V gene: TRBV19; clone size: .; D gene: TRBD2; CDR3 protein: CASSPRTSWETQYF; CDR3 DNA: TGTGCCAGTAGTCCCCGGACTAGCTGGGAGACCCAGTACTTC
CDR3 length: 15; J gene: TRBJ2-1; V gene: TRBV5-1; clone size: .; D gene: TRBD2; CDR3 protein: CASSESGGGHNEQFF; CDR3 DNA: TGCGCCAGCAGCGAATCCGGGGGGGGACACAATGAGCAGTTCTTC